This T cell receptor (beta chain) was captured in a study of CD8 T cells in ankylosing spondylitis. Study results and limitations: There was a TCR beta motif, made of fewer than 10 highly homologous variants, that appeared characteristic of ankylosing spondylitis blood.

As to this clonotype: As yet, its antigen is unknown.

V shed 3 bases and J shed 5 bases, with 11 bases lying between them. CDR1 and CDR2 (germline): LGHNA, YSLEER. The CDR3 extends over 13 amino acids. TCRdb ran MiXCR on the 5' RACE reads and lists one entry per CDR3 protein. The sample carries about 800,000 distinct CDR3 sequences, approximately 10% recorded once. This rearrangement joins TRBV4-3 to TRBJ2-7; maybe TRBD2 (5 bases). Specimen: blood, either unsorted or a sorted T cell fraction (not recorded which). The TCR sequence derives from a male donor with ankylosing spondylitis. CDR3 in amino acids: CASSHRTGNEQYF. CDR3 nucleotides: TGCGCCAGCAGCCACAGGACCGGGAACGAGCAGTACTTC.